A single sample gave rise to the 7 T cell receptor beta chains below, sequenced in a study of CD8 T cells in ankylosing spondylitis. Study findings and constraints: Characteristic of ankylosing spondylitis blood, it appeared, was a TCR beta motif comprising several highly homologous variants.

These receptors are not linked to any known antigen. TCRdb called the 5' RACE reads again in MiXCR, with one record for every CDR3 protein. This sample yields around 890,000 distinct CDR3 sequences, of which 12% are seen a single time; less than 0.65% belongs to the top ten. The sample taken for sequencing was blood, either unsorted or a sorted T cell fraction (not recorded which). Receptors originate from a male donor with ankylosing spondylitis.

The rearrangement links TRBV20-1 to TRBJ1-2; TRBD1 aligns across 10 bases. Losses at the gene ends were 6 bases for V and 4 bases for J; bases not matched to a gene: 5. Germline V CDR1 and CDR2: DFQATT, SNEGSKA (reference sequence). The CDR3 sequence is 13 residues long. CDR3 DNA: TGCAGTGCAGTCCGGGACAGGGGCTATGGCTACACCTTC. Translation gives CSAVRDRGYGYTF.

The table lists this clonotype with many counts. The chain is built from TRBV5-1 and TRBJ2-7, with a possible D match to TRBD2 (7 bases). CDR3 length equals 16 residues. The V end lost 0 bases, the J end lost 1 base, and 14 bases lay between the germline ends. CDR1 and CDR2 from the germline V gene are SGHRS and YFSETQ. Here the CDR3 reads CASSLGSGGRSYEQYF. DNA of the CDR3: TGCGCCAGCAGCTTGGGATCCGGGGGGCGATCCTACGAGCAGTACTTC.

Many counts were recorded for this clonotype. The CDR3 coding sequence is TGTGCCAGCAGCCCGACAGGGGGCTACACTGAAGCTTTCTTT. Translating gives CASSPTGGYTEAFF. The chain is built from TRBV12-3 or TRBV12-4 and TRBJ1-1; 10 nucleotides agree with TRBD1. The CDR3 totals 14 residues. V gave up 6 bases and J gave up 3 bases; unmatched junction bases: 4.

In its sample, this clonotype was seen many times. V usage is TRBV10-3 and J usage is TRBJ1-2; TRBD1 aligns across 7 bases. V was clipped by 5 bases and J by 0 bases; unmatched bases: 6. The CDR3 runs to 15 residues. From germline, CDR1 is ENHRY and CDR2 SYGVKD. The CDR3 is CAISLQGPANYGYTF. CDR3 coding DNA: TGTGCCATCAGTCTACAGGGGCCAGCTAACTATGGCTACACCTTC.

This clonotype has at least ten counts. The CDR3 here is CSVELRDRRTEAFF. DNA of the CDR3: TGCAGCGTGGAATTGAGGGACAGACGCACTGAAGCTTTCTTT. This chain uses TRBV29-1 with TRBJ1-1; 7 bases match TRBD1. Trimming took 6 bases from V and 4 from J; bases not matched to a gene: 11. CDR1 SQVTM and CDR2 ANQGSEA come from the germline V gene. The CDR3 totals 14 residues.

This clonotype showed up just a few times. The CDR3 nucleotides read TGCGCCAGCAGCCAAGATTTTTTAGGATTTCGGAGTATGGGCACTGAAGCTTTCTTT. The encoded protein is CASSQDFLGFRSMGTEAFF. The genes are TRBV4-3 and TRBJ1-1; D remains ambiguous. The CDR3 totals 19 residues. The V end was cut by 0 bases, the J end by 4 bases, with 24 bases between. CDR1 LGHNA and CDR2 YSLEER come from the germline V gene.

This clonotype was picked up many times. The chain has TRBV7-2 and TRBJ2-4, with TRBD1 matching over 8 bases. Germline-derived CDR1 and CDR2 are SGHTA and FQGNSA. V was clipped by 4 bases and J by 0 bases; unmatched bases: 5. This CDR3 spans 16 amino acids. CDR3 nucleotides: TGTGCCAGCAGCTCGGGACAGGTCCTAGCCAAAAACATTCAGTACTTC. Protein product: CASSSGQVLAKNIQYF.